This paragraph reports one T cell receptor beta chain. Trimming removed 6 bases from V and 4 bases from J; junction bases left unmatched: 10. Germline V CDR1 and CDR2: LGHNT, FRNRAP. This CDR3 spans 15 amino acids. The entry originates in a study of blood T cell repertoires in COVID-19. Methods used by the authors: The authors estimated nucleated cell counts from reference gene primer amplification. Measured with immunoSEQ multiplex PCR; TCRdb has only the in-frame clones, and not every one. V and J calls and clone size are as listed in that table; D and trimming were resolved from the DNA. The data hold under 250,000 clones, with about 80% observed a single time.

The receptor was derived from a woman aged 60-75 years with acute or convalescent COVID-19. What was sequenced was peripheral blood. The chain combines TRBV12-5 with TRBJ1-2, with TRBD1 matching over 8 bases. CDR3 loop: CASGLGTGTPYGYTF. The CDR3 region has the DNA TGTGCTAGTGGATTAGGGACAGGAACGCCCTATGGCTACACCTTC.